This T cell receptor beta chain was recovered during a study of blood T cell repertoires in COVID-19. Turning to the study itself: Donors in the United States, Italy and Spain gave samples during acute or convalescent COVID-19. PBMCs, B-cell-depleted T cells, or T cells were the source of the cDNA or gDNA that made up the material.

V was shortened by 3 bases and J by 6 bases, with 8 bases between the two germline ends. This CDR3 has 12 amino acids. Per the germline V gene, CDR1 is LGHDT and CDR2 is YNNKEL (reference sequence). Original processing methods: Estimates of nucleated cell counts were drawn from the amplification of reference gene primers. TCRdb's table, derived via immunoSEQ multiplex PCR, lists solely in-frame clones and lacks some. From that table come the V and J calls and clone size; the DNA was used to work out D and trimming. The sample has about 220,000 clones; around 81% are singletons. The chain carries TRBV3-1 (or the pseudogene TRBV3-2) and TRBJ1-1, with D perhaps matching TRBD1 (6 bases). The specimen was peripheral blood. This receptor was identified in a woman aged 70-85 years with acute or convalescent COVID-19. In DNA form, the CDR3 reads TGTGCCAGCAGCCAGGGGGCCTCTGAAGCTTTCTTT. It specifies CASSQGASEAFF.